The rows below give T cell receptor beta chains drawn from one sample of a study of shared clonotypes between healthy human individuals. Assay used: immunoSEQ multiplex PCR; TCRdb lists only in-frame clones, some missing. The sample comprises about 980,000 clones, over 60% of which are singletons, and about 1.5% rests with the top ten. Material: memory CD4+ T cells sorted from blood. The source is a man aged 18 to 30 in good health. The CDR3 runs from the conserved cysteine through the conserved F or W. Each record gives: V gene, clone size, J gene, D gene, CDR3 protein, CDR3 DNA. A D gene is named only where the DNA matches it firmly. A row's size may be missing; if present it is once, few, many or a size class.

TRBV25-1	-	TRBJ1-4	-	CASSEHSGLPPEKLFF	TGTGCCAGCAGTGAACACTCCGGGCTGCCCCCTGAAAAACTGTTTTTT
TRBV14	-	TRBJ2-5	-	CASSPDWGTQYF	TGTGCCAGCAGCCCCGATTGGGGGACCCAGTACTTC
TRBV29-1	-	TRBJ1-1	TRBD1	CSARAGGTEAFF	TGCAGCGCCCGAGCAGGGGGCACTGAAGCTTTCTTT
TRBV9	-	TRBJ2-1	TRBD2	CASSGTSAAWDEQFF	TGTGCCAGCAGTGGAACTAGCGCCGCTTGGGATGAGCAGTTCTTC
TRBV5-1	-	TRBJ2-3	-	CASSLRGGRTDTQYF	TGCGCCAGCAGCCTGAGAGGGGGGCGGACAGATACGCAGTATTTT
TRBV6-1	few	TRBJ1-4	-	CASSEVRGVGEKLFF	TGTGCCAGCAGTGAAGTTAGGGGAGTGGGCGAAAAACTGTTTTTT
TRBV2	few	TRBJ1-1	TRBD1	CASSGQGGTEAFF	TGTGCCAGCTCAGGACAGGGAGGGACTGAAGCTTTCTTT
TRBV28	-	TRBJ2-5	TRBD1	CASSLTGRLGETQYF	TGTGCCAGCAGTTTGACAGGGCGGTTGGGGGAGACCCAGTACTTC
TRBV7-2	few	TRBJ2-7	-	CASSFGQIYEQYF	TGTGCCAGCAGCTTCGGACAGATCTACGAGCAGTACTTC
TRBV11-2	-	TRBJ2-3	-	CASSSPTGITDTQYF	TGTGCCAGCAGTTCACCTACGGGGATCACAGATACGCAGTATTTT
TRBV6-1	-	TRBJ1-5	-	CASCPGPKSQPQHF	TGTGCCAGCTGTCCGGGCCCTAAATCTCAGCCCCAGCATTTT
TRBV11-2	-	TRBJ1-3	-	CASSSDRYSGNTIYF	TGTGCCAGCAGCTCCGACCGGTACTCTGGAAACACCATATATTTT
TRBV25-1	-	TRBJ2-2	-	CASGRVSTGELFF	TGTGCCAGCGGTCGCGTGAGCACCGGGGAGCTGTTTTTT
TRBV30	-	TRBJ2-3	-	CAWSVGFAGTTDTQYF	TGTGCCTGGAGTGTAGGGTTTGCGGGAACGACAGATACGCAGTATTTT
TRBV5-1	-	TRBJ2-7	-	CASSRGAVYEQYF	TGCGCCAGCAGCAGGGGGGCGGTCTACGAGCAGTACTTC
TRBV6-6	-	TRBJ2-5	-	CASARGAKETQYF	TGTGCCAGCGCCCGCGGGGCAAAAGAGACCCAGTACTTC
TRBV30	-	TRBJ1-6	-	CAWSGLSSLHF	TGTGCCTGGAGCGGTCTTTCTTCCCTCCACTTT
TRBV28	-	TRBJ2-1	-	CASSIRLGSYNEQFF	TGTGCCAGCAGTATCCGGCTGGGCTCCTACAATGAGCAGTTCTTC
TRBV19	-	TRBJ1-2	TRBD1	CASSPGTGSNYGYTF	TGTGCCAGTTCCCCCGGGACAGGGTCCAACTATGGCTACACCTTC
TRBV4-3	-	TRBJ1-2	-	CASSQDDSSRGYTF	TGCGCCAGCAGCCAAGATGACTCCAGCAGAGGCTACACCTTC
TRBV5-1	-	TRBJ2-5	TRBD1	CASRPLDRGGETQYF	TGCGCCAGCAGACCCCTGGACAGGGGTGGTGAGACCCAGTACTTC
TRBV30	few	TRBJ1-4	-	CAWATGIGNEKLFF	TGTGCCTGGGCAACAGGGATCGGTAATGAAAAACTGTTTTTT
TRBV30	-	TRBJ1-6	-	CAWGGVHSPLHF	TGTGCCTGGGGGGGAGTCCATTCACCCCTCCACTTT
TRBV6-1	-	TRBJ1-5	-	CASMNRFNQPQHF	TGTGCCAGCATGAACCGCTTTAATCAGCCCCAGCATTTT
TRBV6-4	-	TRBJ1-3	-	CASSPARGVGNTIYF	TGTGCCAGCAGCCCCGCCCGGGGAGTAGGAAACACCATATATTTT
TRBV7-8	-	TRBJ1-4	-	CASSSTGPDNEKLFF	TGTGCCAGCAGCTCCACCGGACCAGATAATGAAAAACTGTTTTTT
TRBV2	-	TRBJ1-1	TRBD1	CASSRQGSEAFF	TGTGCCAGCAGTCGACAGGGTAGCGAAGCTTTCTTT
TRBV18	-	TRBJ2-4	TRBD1	CASSPGTGDLGNIQYF	TGTGCCAGCTCACCTGGGACAGGGGATCTTGGAAACATTCAGTACTTC
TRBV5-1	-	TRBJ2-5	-	CASSLTGFETQYF	TGCGCCAGCAGCTTGACGGGATTTGAGACCCAGTACTTC
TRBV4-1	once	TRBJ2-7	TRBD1	CASSLGDRGYEQYF	TGCGCCAGCAGCCTCGGGGACAGAGGCTACGAGCAGTACTTC
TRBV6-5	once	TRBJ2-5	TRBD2	CASSYSIAGVVGTQYF	TGTGCCAGCAGTTACTCGATAGCGGGAGTGGTGGGGACCCAGTACTTC
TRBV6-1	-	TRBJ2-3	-	CASSEQGLSTDTQYF	TGTGCCAGCAGTGAACAGGGGCTTAGCACAGATACGCAGTATTTT
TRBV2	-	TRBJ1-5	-	CASASERAQGNQPQHF	TGTGCCAGCGCGAGCGAGAGGGCCCAAGGCAATCAGCCCCAGCATTTT
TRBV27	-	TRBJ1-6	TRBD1	CASRPDRSSYNSPLHF	TGTGCCAGCAGACCGGACAGGAGCTCCTATAATTCACCCCTCCACTTT
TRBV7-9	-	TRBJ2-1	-	CASSVRQVNEQFF	TGTGCCAGCAGTGTAAGACAGGTCAATGAGCAGTTCTTC
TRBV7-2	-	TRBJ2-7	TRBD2	CASSFGGRSYEQYF	TGTGCCAGCAGCTTTGGCGGGAGGAGCTACGAGCAGTACTTC
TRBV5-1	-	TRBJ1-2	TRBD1	CASSLVTGQSSGYTF	TGCGCCAGCAGCTTGGTCACGGGACAGTCATCTGGCTACACCTTC
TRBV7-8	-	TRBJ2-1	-	CASSPSRGFPFF	TGTGCCAGCAGCCCCTCGAGGGGGTTCCCGTTCTTC
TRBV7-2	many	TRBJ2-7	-	CASSLEGRQWQYF	TGTGCCAGCAGCTTAGAGGGGCGGCAGTGGCAGTACTTC
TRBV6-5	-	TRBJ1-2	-	CASSPTGGRGYTF	TGTGCCAGCAGCCCCACCGGGGGGCGGGGCTACACCTTC
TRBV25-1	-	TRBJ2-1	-	CASTQGQSSYNEQFF	TGTGCCAGCACCCAAGGGCAGAGCTCCTACAATGAGCAGTTCTTC
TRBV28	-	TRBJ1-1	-	CASSSAGSLGDTEAFF	TGTGCCAGCAGTTCCGCCGGGTCCCTCGGGGACACTGAAGCTTTCTTT
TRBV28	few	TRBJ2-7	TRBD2	CASSSRTRFLYEQYF	TGTGCCAGCAGTTCCCGGACTAGATTTCTCTACGAGCAGTACTTC
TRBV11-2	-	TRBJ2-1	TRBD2	CASSQTSGSENEQFF	TGTGCCAGCAGCCAGACTAGCGGGAGTGAAAATGAGCAGTTCTTC
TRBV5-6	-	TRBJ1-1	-	CASSLRGTEAFF	TGTGCCAGCAGCTTGCGGGGCACTGAAGCTTTCTTT
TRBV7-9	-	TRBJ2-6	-	CATIFSGANVLTF	TGTGCCACCATTTTTTCCGGGGCCAACGTCCTGACTTTC
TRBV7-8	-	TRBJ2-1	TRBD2	CASSLGLQYNEQFF	TGTGCCAGCAGCTTGGGACTACAATACAATGAGCAGTTCTTC
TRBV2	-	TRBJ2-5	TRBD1	CASSTGGGGTQYF	TGTGCCAGCAGTACAGGGGGAGGAGGGACCCAGTACTTC
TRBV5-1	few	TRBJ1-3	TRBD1	CASSSAGGGVGNTIYF	TGCGCCAGCAGCTCGGCAGGGGGAGGGGTTGGAAACACCATATATTTT
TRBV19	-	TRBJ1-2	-	CASSPGTTSPTGYTF	TGTGCCAGTAGTCCTGGGACGACGAGCCCCACCGGCTACACCTTC
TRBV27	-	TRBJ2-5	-	CASSRPGSLPETQYF	TGTGCCAGCAGTAGACCGGGGTCCCTTCCGGAGACCCAGTACTTC
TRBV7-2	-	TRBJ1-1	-	CASSLLKGSMNTEAFF	TGTGCCAGCAGCCTCCTGAAGGGGTCGATGAACACTGAAGCTTTCTTT
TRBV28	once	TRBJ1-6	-	CASSLGTSDSPLHF	TGTGCCAGCAGTCTCGGCACGTCCGATTCACCCCTCCACTTT
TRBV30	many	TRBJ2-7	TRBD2	CAWSVPSGITSGYEQYF	TGTGCCTGGAGTGTCCCTAGCGGGATTACGTCGGGCTACGAGCAGTACTTC
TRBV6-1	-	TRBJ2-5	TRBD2	CASSDPGGMETQYF	TGTGCCAGCAGTGACCCCGGGGGGATGGAGACCCAGTACTTC
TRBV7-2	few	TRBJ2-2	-	CASSLDGYTGELFF	TGTGCCAGCAGCTTAGACGGATACACCGGGGAGCTGTTTTTT
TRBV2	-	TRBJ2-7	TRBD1	CASRGDSSPFYEQYF	TGTGCCAGCAGGGGGGACAGCTCACCCTTCTACGAGCAGTACTTC